This T cell receptor (beta chain) was obtained from a study of regulatory T cells in long-lasting Graves disease. Time point of the sample: newly diagnosed GD, antithyroid drugs for less than 3 months. PBMC RNA served as the TCR library source. Patients of an endocrinology department in Xi'an, China, were included. The CDR3 has 15 amino acids. Germline V gives CDR1 SGHRS, CDR2 YFSETQ. Trimming pared 4 bases from V and 6 bases from J, leaving 19 bases between. Combining iRepertoire HTBI primers with Arm-PCR of CDR3 regions, the authors built TCR beta libraries. Original processing notes: Across the samples, identification revealed about 62 TRBV and about 13 TRBJ segments. TCRdb re-called the multiplex PCR reads with MiXCR, one entry per CDR3 protein. The V and J calls here are based on TCRdb, not the publication. This table holds about 240,000 distinct CDR3 sequences, roughly 21% found once. Study-level results: Accuracy may have been reduced by the small sample size. Newly diagnosed patients had higher TCR diversity than persistent Graves' patients did.

With respect to this clonotype: Antigen unknown.

The sample here was peripheral blood mononuclear cells (PBMCs), taken at new diagnosis, from a patient treated with antithyroid drugs. The V call is TRBV5-1, the J call TRBJ1-2, with D hard to call. The sequence was obtained from a female donor with Graves disease. In nucleotides, the CDR3 is TGCGCCAGCAGCAACCGTGGGCCGGTAGGCGATGGCTACACCTTC. Protein sequence: CASSNRGPVGDGYTF.